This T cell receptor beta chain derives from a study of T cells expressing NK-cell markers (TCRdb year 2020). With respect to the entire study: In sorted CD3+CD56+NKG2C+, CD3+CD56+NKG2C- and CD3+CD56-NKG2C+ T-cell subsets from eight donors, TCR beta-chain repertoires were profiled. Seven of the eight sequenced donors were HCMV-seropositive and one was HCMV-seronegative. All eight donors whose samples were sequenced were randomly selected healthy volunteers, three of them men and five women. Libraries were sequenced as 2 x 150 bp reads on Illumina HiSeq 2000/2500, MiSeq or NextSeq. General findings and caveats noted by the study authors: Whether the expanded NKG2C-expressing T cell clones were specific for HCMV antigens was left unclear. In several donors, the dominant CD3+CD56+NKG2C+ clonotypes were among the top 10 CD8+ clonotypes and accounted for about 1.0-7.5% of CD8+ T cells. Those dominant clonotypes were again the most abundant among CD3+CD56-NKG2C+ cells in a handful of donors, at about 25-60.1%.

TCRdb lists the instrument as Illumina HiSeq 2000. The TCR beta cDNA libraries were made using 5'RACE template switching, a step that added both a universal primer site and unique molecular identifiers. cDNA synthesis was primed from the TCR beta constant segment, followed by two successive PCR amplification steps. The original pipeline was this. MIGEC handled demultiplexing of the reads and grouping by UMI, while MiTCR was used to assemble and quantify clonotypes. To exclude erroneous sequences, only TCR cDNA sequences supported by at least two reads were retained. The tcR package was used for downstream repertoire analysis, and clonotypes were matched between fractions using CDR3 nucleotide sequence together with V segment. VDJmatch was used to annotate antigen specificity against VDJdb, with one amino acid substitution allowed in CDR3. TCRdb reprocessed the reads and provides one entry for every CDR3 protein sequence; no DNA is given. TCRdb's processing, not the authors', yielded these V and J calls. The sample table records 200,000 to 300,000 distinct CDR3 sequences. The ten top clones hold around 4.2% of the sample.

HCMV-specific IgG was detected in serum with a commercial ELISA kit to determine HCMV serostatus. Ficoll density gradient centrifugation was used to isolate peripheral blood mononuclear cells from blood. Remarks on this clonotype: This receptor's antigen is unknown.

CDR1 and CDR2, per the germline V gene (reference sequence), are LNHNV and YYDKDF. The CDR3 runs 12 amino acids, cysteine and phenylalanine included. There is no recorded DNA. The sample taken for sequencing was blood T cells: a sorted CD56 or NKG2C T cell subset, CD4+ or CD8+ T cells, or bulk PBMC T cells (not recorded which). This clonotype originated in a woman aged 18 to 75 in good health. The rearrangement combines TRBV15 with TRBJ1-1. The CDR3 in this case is CATSRGFAEAFF.